This TCR beta chain is drawn from a study of blood T cell repertoires in COVID-19. In the study overall: There were acute and convalescent COVID-19 samples, and they came from the United States, Italy and Spain. T cells, B-cell-depleted T cells, or PBMCs provided the cDNA or gDNA that served as material.

Per the study methods: Estimates of nucleated cell counts were drawn from the amplification of reference gene primers. Assay used: immunoSEQ multiplex PCR; TCRdb lists only in-frame clones, some missing. That table is the source of V, J and clone size, and D and trimming were worked out from the DNA. This table has some 150,000 clones, approximately 80% appearing once. Germline CDR1 LGHNA, CDR2 YNFKEQ. The CDR3 contains 16 residues. Deletions cut 1 base from V and 5 bases from J, with 14 bases between. The sample consisted of peripheral blood. This receptor was taken from a human donor in a cohort sampled during active COVID-19. The chain has TRBV4-2 and TRBJ2-2; tentative D call: TRBD1 (5 bases). CDR3 sequence reads: CASSQVAGSLTGELFF. The DNA of the CDR3 is TGTGCCAGCAGCCAAGTGGCAGGGTCCCTAACCGGGGAGCTGTTTTTT.